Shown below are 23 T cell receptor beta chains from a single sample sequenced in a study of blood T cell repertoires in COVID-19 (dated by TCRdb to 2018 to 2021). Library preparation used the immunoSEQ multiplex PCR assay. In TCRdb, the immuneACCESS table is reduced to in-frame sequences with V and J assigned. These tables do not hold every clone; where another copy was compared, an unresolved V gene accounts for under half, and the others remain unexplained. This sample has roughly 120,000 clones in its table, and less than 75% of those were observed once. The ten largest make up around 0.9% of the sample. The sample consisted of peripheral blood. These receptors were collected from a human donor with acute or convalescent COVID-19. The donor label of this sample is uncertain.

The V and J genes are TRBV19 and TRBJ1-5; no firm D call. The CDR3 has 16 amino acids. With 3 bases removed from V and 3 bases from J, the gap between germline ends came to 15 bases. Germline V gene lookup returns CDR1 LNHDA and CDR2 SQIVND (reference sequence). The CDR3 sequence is CASSIGGSRFNQPQHF. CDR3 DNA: TGTGCCAGTAGTATTGGTGGTTCTCGGTTCAATCAGCCCCAGCATTTT.

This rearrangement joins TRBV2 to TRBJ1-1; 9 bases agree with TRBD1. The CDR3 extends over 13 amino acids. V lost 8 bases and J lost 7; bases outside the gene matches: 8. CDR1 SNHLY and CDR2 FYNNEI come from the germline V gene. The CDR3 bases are TGTGCCAGCTCCCGGGACAGGGAGAGTGAAGCTTTCTTT. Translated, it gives CASSRDRESEAFF. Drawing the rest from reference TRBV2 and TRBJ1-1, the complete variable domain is EPEVTQTPSHQVTQMGQEVILRCVPISNHLYFYWYRQILGQKVEFLVSFYNNEISEKSEIFDDQFSVERPDGSNFTLKIRSTKLEDSAMYFCASSRDRESEAFFGQGTRLTVV.

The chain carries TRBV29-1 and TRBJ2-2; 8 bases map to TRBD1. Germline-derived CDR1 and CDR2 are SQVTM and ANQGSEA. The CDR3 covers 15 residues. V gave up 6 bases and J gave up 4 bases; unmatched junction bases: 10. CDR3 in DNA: TGCAGCGTCCCTAGGAGGACAGGGTCCACCGGGGAGCTGTTTTTT. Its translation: CSVPRRTGSTGELFF.

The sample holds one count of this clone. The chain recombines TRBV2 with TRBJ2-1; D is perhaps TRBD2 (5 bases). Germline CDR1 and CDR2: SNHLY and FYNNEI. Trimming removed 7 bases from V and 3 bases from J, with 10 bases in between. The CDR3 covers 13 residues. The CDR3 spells CASMRTVYNEQFF. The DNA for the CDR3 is TGTGCCAGCATGAGGACTGTCTACAATGAGCAGTTCTTC.

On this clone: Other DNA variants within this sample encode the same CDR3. The CDR3 sequence: CASSLGHRNTEAFF. The CDR3 region has the DNA TGCGCCAGCTCTCTCGGACACCGGAACACTGAAGCTTTCTTT. The rearrangement joins TRBV5-1 to TRBJ1-1, with D perhaps matching TRBD1 (5 bases). The germline CDR1 and CDR2 sequences are SGHRS and YFSETQ. The CDR3 covers 14 residues. Trimming stripped 7 bases from V and 1 base from J, with 14 bases between.

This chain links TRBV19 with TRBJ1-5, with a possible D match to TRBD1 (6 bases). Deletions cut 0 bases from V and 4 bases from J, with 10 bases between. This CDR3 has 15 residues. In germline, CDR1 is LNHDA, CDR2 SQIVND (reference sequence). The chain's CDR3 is CASSIEQGFNQPQHF. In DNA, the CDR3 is TGTGCCAGTAGTATAGAACAGGGATTTAATCAGCCCCAGCATTTT.

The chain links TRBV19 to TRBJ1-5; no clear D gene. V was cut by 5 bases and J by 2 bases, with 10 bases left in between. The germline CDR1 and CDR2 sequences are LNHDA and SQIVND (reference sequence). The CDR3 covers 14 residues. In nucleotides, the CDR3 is TGTGCCAGTAGTTCGGGGTACGGCAATCAGCCCCAGCATTTT. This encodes CASSSGYGNQPQHF.

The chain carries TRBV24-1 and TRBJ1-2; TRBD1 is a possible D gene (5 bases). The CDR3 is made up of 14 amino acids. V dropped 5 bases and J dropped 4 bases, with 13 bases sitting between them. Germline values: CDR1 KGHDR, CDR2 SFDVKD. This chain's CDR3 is CATSARTSSYGYTF. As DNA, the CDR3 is TGTGCCACCAGTGCTCGGACAAGCTCCTATGGCTACACCTTC.

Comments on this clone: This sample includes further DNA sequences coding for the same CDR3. CDR3 protein: CASSEGGASTDTQYF. CDR3 sequence (DNA): TGTGCCAGCAGTGAGGGTGGGGCTAGCACAGATACGCAGTATTTT. The V gene is TRBV25-1, the J gene TRBJ2-3, with TRBD1 as a possible D gene (5 bases). Germline V CDR1 and CDR2: MGHDK, SYGVNS. Trimming left V 3 bases short and J 0 bases short, with 10 bases between. The CDR3 is 15 residues long.

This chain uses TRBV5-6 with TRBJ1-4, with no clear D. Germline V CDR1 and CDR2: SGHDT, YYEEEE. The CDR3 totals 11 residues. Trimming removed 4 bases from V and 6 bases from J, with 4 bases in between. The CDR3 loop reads CASSGDEKLFF. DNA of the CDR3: TGTGCCAGCAGCGGAGATGAAAAACTGTTTTTT.

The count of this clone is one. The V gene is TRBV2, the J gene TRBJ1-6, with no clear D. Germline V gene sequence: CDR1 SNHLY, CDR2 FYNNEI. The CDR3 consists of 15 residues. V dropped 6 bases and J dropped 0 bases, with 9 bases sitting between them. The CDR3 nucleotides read TGTGCCAGCAGGACGACACACTCCTATAATTCACCCCTCCACTTT. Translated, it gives CASRTTHSYNSPLHF.

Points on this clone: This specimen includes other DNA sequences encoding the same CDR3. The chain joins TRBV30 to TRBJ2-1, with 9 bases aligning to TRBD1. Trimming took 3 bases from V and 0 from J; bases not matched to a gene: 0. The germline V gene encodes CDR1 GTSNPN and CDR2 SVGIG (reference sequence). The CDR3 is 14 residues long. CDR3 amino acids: CAWRGQGSYNEQFF. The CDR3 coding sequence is TGTGCCTGGAGGGGACAGGGCTCCTACAATGAGCAGTTCTTC.

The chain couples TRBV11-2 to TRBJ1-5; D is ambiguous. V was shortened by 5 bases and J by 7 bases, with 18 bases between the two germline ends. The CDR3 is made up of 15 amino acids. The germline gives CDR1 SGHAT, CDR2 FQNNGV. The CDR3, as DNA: TGTGCCAGCAGCCCCACTTCGGGATCGGGCCAGCCCCAGCATTTT. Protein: CASSPTSGSGQPQHF.

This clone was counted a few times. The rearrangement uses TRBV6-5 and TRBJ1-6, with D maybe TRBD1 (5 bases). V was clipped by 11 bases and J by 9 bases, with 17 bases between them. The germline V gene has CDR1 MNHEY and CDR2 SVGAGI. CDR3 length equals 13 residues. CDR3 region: CAGGTDRRSPLHF. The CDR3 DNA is TGTGCCGGGGGGACTGACCGTCGTTCACCCCTCCACTTT.

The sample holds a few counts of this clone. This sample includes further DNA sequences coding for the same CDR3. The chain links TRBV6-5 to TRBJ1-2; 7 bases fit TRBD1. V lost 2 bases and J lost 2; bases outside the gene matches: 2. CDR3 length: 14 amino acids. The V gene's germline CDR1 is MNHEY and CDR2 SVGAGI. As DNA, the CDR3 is TGTGCCAGCAGTTACCTGGGACAGAACTATGGCTACACCTTC. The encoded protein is CASSYLGQNYGYTF.

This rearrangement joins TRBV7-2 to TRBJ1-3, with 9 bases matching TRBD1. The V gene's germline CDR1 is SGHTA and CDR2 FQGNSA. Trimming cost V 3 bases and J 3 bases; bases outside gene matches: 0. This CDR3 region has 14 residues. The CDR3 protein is CASSLDRGGNTIYF. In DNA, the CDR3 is TGTGCCAGCAGCTTGGACAGGGGTGGAAACACCATATATTTT.

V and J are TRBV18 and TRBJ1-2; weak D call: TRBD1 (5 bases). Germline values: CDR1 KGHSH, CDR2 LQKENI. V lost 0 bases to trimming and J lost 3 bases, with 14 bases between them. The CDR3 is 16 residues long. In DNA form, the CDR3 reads TGTGCCAGCTCACCACCGGGCGGAGGGACCCACTATGGCTACACCTTC. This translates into CASSPPGGGTHYGYTF.

Written as DNA, the CDR3 is TGTGCCAGTTCCATAGCGGGGCACACCGGGGAGCTGTTTTTT. Its translation: CASSIAGHTGELFF. This chain uses TRBV2 with TRBJ2-2; 8 bases map to TRBD2. The CDR3 consists of 14 residues. V lost 9 bases and J lost 3; bases outside the gene matches: 6. The germline CDR1 and CDR2 sequences are SNHLY and FYNNEI.

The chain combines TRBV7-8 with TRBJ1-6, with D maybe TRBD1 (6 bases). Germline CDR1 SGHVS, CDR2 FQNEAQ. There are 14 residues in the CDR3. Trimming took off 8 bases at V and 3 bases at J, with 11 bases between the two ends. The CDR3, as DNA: TGTGCCAGCGGGGTACAGGGCTATAATTCACCCCTCCACTTT. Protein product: CASGVQGYNSPLHF.

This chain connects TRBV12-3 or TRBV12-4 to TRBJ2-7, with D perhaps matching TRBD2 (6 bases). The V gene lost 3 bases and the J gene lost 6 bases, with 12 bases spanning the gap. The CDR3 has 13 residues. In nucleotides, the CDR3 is TGTGCCAGCAGTTTGGGAGGCTCTAGCGAGCAGTACGTC. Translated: CASSLGGSSEQYV.

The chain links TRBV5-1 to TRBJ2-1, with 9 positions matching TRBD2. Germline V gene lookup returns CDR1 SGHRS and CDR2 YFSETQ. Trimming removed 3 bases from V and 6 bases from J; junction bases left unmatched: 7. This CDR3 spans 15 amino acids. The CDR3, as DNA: TGCGCCAGCAGCTGGTCGGGCGGGGGGGCCAATGAGCAGTTCTTC. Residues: CASSWSGGGANEQFF.

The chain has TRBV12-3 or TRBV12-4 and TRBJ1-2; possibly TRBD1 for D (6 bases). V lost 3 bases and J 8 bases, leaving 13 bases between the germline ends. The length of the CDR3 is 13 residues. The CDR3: CASSFRDIRGYTF. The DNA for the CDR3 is TGTGCCAGCAGTTTCCGGGACATAAGAGGCTACACCTTC.

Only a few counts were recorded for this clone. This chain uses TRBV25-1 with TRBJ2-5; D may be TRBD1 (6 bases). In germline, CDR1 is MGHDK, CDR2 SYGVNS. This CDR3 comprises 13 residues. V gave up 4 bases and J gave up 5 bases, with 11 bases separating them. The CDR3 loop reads CASSGWGLETQYF. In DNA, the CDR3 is TGTGCCAGCAGTGGATGGGGGCTGGAGACCCAGTACTTC.